This is a list of T cell receptor beta chains from one sample in a study of OX40 agonist ivuxolimab in advanced cancers. Produced via immunoSEQ multiplex PCR; TCRdb's table is partial and in-frame only. The table includes some 50,000 clones, roughly 84% detected once. Source: CD4+ or CD8+ T cells sorted from blood, taken in a trial of the OX40 agonist ivuxolimab. The receptors shown here come from an adult with an advanced solid tumor such as melanoma, head and neck, liver or kidney cancer. The CDR3 runs from the conserved cysteine through the conserved F or W. Each record gives: D gene, J gene, V gene, clone size, CDR3 protein, CDR3 DNA. A D gene is named only where the DNA matches it firmly. Clone sizes are given selectively: once, few, many, or a class where the clone is expanded.

d_gene: .
j_gene: TRBJ1-5
v_gene: TRBV6-6
abundance: .
CDR3aa: CASSSKDGYSNQPQHF
CDR3nt: TGTGCCAGCAGTTCAAAGGACGGGTATAGCAATCAGCCCCAGCATTTT

d_gene: TRBD1
j_gene: TRBJ1-3
v_gene: TRBV19
abundance: .
CDR3aa: CASTPSGGGGQGRSGNTIYF
CDR3nt: TGTGCCAGTACCCCTTCCGGAGGAGGGGGACAGGGCCGCTCTGGAAACACCATATATTTT

d_gene: TRBD1
j_gene: TRBJ1-4
v_gene: TRBV10-3
abundance: .
CDR3aa: CAIAPGKGQGREKLFF
CDR3nt: TGTGCCATTGCCCCGGGCAAGGGACAGGGTCGGGAAAAACTGTTTTTT

d_gene: .
j_gene: TRBJ2-7
v_gene: TRBV7-8
abundance: .
CDR3aa: CASGGVRYEQYF
CDR3nt: TGTGCCAGCGGTGGGGTGAGATACGAGCAGTACTTC

d_gene: TRBD2
j_gene: TRBJ2-2
v_gene: TRBV6-6
abundance: .
CDR3aa: CASSSSGRNTGELFF
CDR3nt: TGTGCCAGCAGTTCCAGCGGGAGGAACACCGGGGAGCTGTTTTTT

d_gene: .
j_gene: TRBJ1-1
v_gene: TRBV19
abundance: .
CDR3aa: CASSRQARNTEAFF
CDR3nt: TGTGCCAGTAGCCGACAGGCGAGGAACACTGAAGCTTTCTTT

d_gene: .
j_gene: TRBJ2-1
v_gene: TRBV19
abundance: .
CDR3aa: CASSIGRPGGRTEQFF
CDR3nt: TGTGCCAGTAGTATAGGTCGGCCAGGGGGGCGAACTGAGCAGTTCTTC

d_gene: .
j_gene: TRBJ2-2
v_gene: TRBV7-8
abundance: few
CDR3aa: CASSLDRQRGELFF
CDR3nt: TGTGCCAGCAGCTTAGACAGGCAAAGGGGGGAGCTGTTTTTT

d_gene: TRBD2
j_gene: TRBJ2-2
v_gene: TRBV7-7
abundance: .
CDR3aa: CASSSSGTSGGAGELFF
CDR3nt: TGTGCTAGCAGCTCGTCCGGGACTAGCGGGGGGGCCGGGGAGCTGTTTTTT

d_gene: .
j_gene: TRBJ2-1
v_gene: TRBV5-1
abundance: .
CDR3aa: CASSPTGNNEQFF
CDR3nt: TGCGCCAGCAGCCCCACAGGTAACAATGAGCAGTTCTTC

d_gene: TRBD1
j_gene: TRBJ2-7
v_gene: TRBV10-1
abundance: once
CDR3aa: CASSGQGEQYF
CDR3nt: TGCGCCAGCAGTGGACAGGGCGAGCAGTACTTC